The TCR beta chain under discussion was sequenced for a study of response to subunit inactivated influenza vaccine. Points from the study as a whole: The authors suggested that few new T cells are recruited per seasonal influenza vaccination.

Notes on this clonotype: Its antigen is as yet unknown.

Looked up from germline, CDR1 is DFQATT and CDR2 is SNEGSKA (reference sequence). With V trimmed by 0 bases and J by 3 bases, 5 bases remained unmatched. The CDR3 spans 15 residues. TCRdb reprocessed the RT-PCR reads with MiXCR, giving one entry per CDR3 protein. The data contain 710,000 or so distinct CDR3 sequences, 15% to 18% of them singletons. The TCR comes from a man aged 45-60 years who received an inactivated influenza vaccine. The chain recombines TRBV20-1 with TRBJ2-3; 8 nucleotides agree with TRBD2. The sample here was PBMCs from blood, taken 11 to 12 days after vaccination. The CDR3 sequence: CSARDSAGGTDTQYF. The CDR3 region has the DNA TGCAGTGCTAGAGATTCCGCGGGAGGTACAGATACGCAGTATTTT.